These 19 T cell receptor beta chains originate from one sample sequenced in a study of control samples from healthy donors and cancer patients. Using immunoSEQ multiplex PCR, the repertoire was profiled, and TCRdb retains in-frame clones only, with some absent. Among 390,000 or so clones listed, about nine tenths were seen once. Sequenced material: PBMCs. The receptors come from a man aged 35 to 55 with head and neck cancer.

The chain combines TRBV5-1 with TRBJ2-7; TRBD2 agrees at 7 bases. Germline values: CDR1 SGHRS, CDR2 YFSETQ. CDR3 length: 13 amino acids. The V and J ends lost 2 bases and 5 bases, in that order; junction bases with no gene match: 4. The CDR3 is CASSLDGLDEQYF. CDR3 bases: TGCGCCAGCAGCTTAGATGGACTAGACGAGCAGTACTTC.

The rearrangement joins TRBV6-6 to TRBJ1-5; TRBD1 agrees at 7 bases. The CDR3 loop spans 15 amino acids. The V gene's germline CDR1 is MNHNY and CDR2 SVGAGI (reference sequence). The ends lost 5 bases at V and 8 bases at J; junction bases unmatched: 12. CDR3 amino acids: CASSPGQVDSEPQHF. DNA of the CDR3: TGTGCCAGCAGTCCCGGACAGGTGGATTCGGAGCCCCAGCATTTT.

This clone appeared a single time. This chain uses TRBV23-1 with TRBJ2-7, with D hard to call. TRBV23-1 is an ORF; its function is uncertain. Trimming left V 9 bases short and J 2 bases short, with 14 bases between. This CDR3 is 13 amino acids long. The CDR3 DNA sequence: TGCGCCAGAAAGTCGTGTAGTCCCTACGAGCAGTACTTC. Amino acid sequence: CARKSCSPYEQYF.

The genes are TRBV7-9 and TRBJ2-1; 8 nucleotides align to TRBD1. Germline-derived CDR1 and CDR2 are SEHNR and FQNEAQ (reference sequence). V lost 1 base to trimming and J lost 6 bases; unmatched junction nucleotides: 5. The CDR3 is made up of 15 amino acids. The CDR3 here is CASSLEQGVRNEQFF. The CDR3 bases are TGTGCCAGCAGCTTAGAACAGGGGGTTCGCAATGAGCAGTTCTTC. Full variable domain (outside the CDR3, taken from reference TRBV7-9 and TRBJ2-1): DTGVSQNPRHKITKRGQNVTFRCDPISEHNRLYWYRQTLGQGPEFLTYFQNEAQLEKSRLLSDRFSAERPKGSFSTLEIQRTEQGDSAMYLCASSLEQGVRNEQFFGPGTRLTVL.

The chain recombines TRBV19 with TRBJ1-1, with no clear D. This CDR3 has 14 amino acids. The germline V gene encodes CDR1 LNHDA and CDR2 SQIVND (reference sequence). V was pared by 7 bases and J by 1 base, with 13 bases between. CDR3 in amino acids: CASTRGDGNTEAFF. The CDR3 DNA reads TGTGCCAGTACACGTGGGGATGGGAACACTGAAGCTTTCTTT.

This chain connects TRBV3-1 (or the pseudogene TRBV3-2) to TRBJ1-1; TRBD1 aligns across 8 bases. There are 18 residues in the CDR3. V shed 4 bases, J shed 1 base, and the junction held 14 bases outside the gene matches. Germline V gene data show CDR1 as LGHDT and CDR2 as YNNKEL (reference sequence). CDR3 sequence reads: CASSPRDRPPPGNTEAFF. CDR3 nucleotide sequence: TGTGCCAGCAGCCCCCGGGACAGGCCTCCTCCTGGGAACACTGAAGCTTTCTTT.

This rearrangement joins TRBV5-1 to TRBJ1-2, with TRBD1 matching 11 bases. Germline trimming cut 0 bases from V and 3 bases from J; bases unmatched to any gene: 13. Germline CDR1 and CDR2: SGHRS and YFSETQ. CDR3 length equals 19 residues. CDR3 sequence (DNA): TGCGCCAGCAGCTTGGACCCTGGACAGGGGGCCCCAAAGGACTATGGCTACACCTTC. Translated: CASSLDPGQGAPKDYGYTF.

As concerns this clone: Other DNA sequences in the sample encode the same CDR3. The gene calls are TRBV24-1 and TRBJ1-5, with unresolved D. V dropped 2 bases and J dropped 7 bases, with 5 bases sitting between them. This CDR3 is built from 12 residues. Germline CDR1 and CDR2: KGHDR and SFDVKD. The DNA for the CDR3 is TGTGCCACCAGTGATTCGGGGCAGCCCCAGCATTTT. Its translation: CATSDSGQPQHF.

The V gene is TRBV18, the J gene TRBJ1-3; TRBD1 matches at 9 bases. In germline, CDR1 is KGHSH, CDR2 LQKENI. Losses at the gene ends were 3 bases for V and 7 bases for J; bases not matched to a gene: 4. This CDR3 is built from 14 residues. The CDR3 DNA reads TGTGCCAGCTCACCCGGACAGGGGTGGAACACCATATATTTT. Its translation: CASSPGQGWNTIYF.

The V gene is TRBV12-3 or TRBV12-4, the J gene TRBJ1-1; D gene ambiguous. The germline V and J ends were trimmed by 3 bases and 6 bases, with 8 bases remaining between them. This CDR3 has 12 amino acids. CDR3 sequence: CASSFEISEAFF. CDR3 bases: TGTGCCAGCAGTTTCGAGATCTCTGAAGCTTTCTTT.

This clone was counted once. The chain couples TRBV7-8 to TRBJ2-5; no clear D. Trimming removed 4 bases at V and 5 bases at J, with 5 bases between. Germline values: CDR1 SGHVS, CDR2 FQNEAQ. This CDR3 comprises 11 residues. Written as DNA, the CDR3 is TGTGCCAGCAGCTCCAGGGAGACCCAGTACTTC. This translates into CASSSRETQYF.

This clone was seen only once. The chain has TRBV7-6 and TRBJ2-7; D not resolved. Trimming left V 5 bases short and J 2 bases short, with 19 bases between. There are 16 residues in the CDR3. The germline V gene has CDR1 SGHVS and CDR2 FNYEAQ. CDR3 region: CASSPQPGQVTYEQYF. DNA of the CDR3: TGTGCCAGCAGCCCACAACCCGGCCAGGTCACCTACGAGCAGTACTTC.

This chain connects TRBV29-1 to TRBJ1-2, with D perhaps TRBD1 (5 bases). Trimming cost V 3 bases and J 8 bases, with 22 bases left between them. This CDR3 contains 15 residues. Per the germline V gene, CDR1 is SQVTM and CDR2 is ANQGSEA. CDR3 in amino acids: CSVDSGAGSGPGYTF. In DNA, the CDR3 is TGCAGCGTTGATTCCGGAGCTGGCTCGGGGCCGGGCTACACCTTC.

The chain recombines TRBV7-3 with TRBJ2-2, with 10 bases fitting TRBD2. CDR1 and CDR2 from the germline V gene are SGHTA and FQGTGA. Unmatched junction bases numbered 23, after V lost 5 bases and J lost 5 bases. CDR3 length equals 21 residues. CDR3 coding DNA: TGTGCCAGCAGCCCCGAAGCCTTGGGACTAGCGTATCCGGGGGGGACCGGGGAGCTGTTTTTT. It encodes CASSPEALGLAYPGGTGELFF.

The V call is TRBV9, the J call TRBJ2-4; D gene uncertain. Germline-derived CDR1 and CDR2 are SGDLS and YYNGEE. The CDR3 length is 15 residues. Trimming pared 3 bases from V and 2 bases from J, leaving 12 bases between. This CDR3 reads CASSAGFRTKNIQYF. For the CDR3, the DNA is TGTGCCAGCAGCGCTGGCTTCCGTACCAAAAACATTCAGTACTTC.

The chain recombines TRBV20-1 with TRBJ1-5; D is possibly TRBD1 (5 bases). V was shortened by 3 bases and J by 2 bases, with 17 bases between the two germline ends. Germline lookup yields CDR1 DFQATT and CDR2 SNEGSKA (reference sequence). This CDR3 has 16 residues. The CDR3 nucleotides are TGCAGTGCTAGTAGCAGGGAAGAATTCGGCAATCAGCCCCAGCATTTT. Amino acids: CSASSREEFGNQPQHF.

The V gene is TRBV7-2, the J gene TRBJ2-7; D is ambiguous. This CDR3 has 13 amino acids. Trimming removed 5 bases at V and 3 bases at J, with 11 bases between. Germline V CDR1 and CDR2: SGHTA, FQGNSA. CDR3 DNA sequence: TGTGCCAGCAGCGCCCGGGTCGGCTACGAGCAGTACTTC. Translated, it gives CASSARVGYEQYF.

The CDR3 sequence: CASTKGVAYEQYF. CDR3 nucleotide sequence: TGTGCCAGCACCAAGGGGGTCGCCTACGAGCAGTACTTC. The V call is TRBV6-5, the J call TRBJ2-7; D perhaps matches TRBD1 (6 bases). The CDR3 covers 13 residues. Germline V gene sequence: CDR1 MNHEY, CDR2 SVGAGI. V was clipped by 7 bases and J by 2 bases, with 12 bases between them.

The V and J genes are TRBV6-5 and TRBJ1-5; D may be TRBD1 (6 bases). Trimming took off 6 bases at V and 7 bases at J, with 16 bases between the two ends. CDR3 length equals 14 residues. CDR1 and CDR2 (germline): MNHEY, SVGAGI. The CDR3 nucleotides are TGTGCCAGCAGCTCCTCTAGGGGGGAACAGCCCCAGCATTTT. Its protein is CASSSSRGEQPQHF.